This T cell receptor beta chain comes out of a study of CD8+CD57+ T cells in acquired aplastic anemia. The wider study: Yields of DNA that came from sorted CD4+ and CD8+ cells averaged roughly 3.2 ug.

CD8+CD57+ cell expansion had been shown by flow cytometry in patients chosen for sequencing. Genomic DNA acted as the template from which TCR beta VDJ combination and CDR3 sequence profiling were carried out. MiXCR, run by TCRdb on the reads, gives a single entry per CDR3 protein. The sample lists fewer than 200,000 distinct CDR3 sequences; less than 60% were seen once. From germline, CDR1 is SGHVS and CDR2 FQNEAQ. CDR3 length equals 14 residues. The germline V and J ends were trimmed by 6 bases and 8 bases, with 18 bases remaining between them. The sequence was obtained from a human donor with aplastic anemia. The chain is built from TRBV7-8 and TRBJ2-3; D ambiguous. Sequenced: sorted CD4+, CD8+, or CD8+CD57+ T cells (not recorded which) from PBMCs. The CDR3 protein is CASSPSAPTRTQYF. The CDR3 nucleotides read TGTGCCAGCAGTCCGTCCGCGCCCACACGTACGCAGTATTTT.